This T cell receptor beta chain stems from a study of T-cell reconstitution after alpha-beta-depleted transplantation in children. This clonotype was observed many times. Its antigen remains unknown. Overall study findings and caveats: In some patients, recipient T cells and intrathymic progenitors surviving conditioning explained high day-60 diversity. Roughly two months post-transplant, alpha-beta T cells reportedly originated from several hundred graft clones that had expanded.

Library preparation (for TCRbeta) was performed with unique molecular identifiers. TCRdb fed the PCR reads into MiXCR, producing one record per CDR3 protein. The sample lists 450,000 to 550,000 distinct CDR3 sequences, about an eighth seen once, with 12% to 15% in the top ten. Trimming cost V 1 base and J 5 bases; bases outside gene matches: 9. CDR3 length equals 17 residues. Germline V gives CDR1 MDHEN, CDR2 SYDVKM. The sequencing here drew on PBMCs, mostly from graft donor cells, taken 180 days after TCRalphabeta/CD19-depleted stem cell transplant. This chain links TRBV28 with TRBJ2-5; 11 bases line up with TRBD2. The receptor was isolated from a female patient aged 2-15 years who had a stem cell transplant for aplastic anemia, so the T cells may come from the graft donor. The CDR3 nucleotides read TGTGCCAGCAGTTTATCACTAGCGGGAGTCACGTTTGAGACCCAGTACTTC. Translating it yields CASSLSLAGVTFETQYF.